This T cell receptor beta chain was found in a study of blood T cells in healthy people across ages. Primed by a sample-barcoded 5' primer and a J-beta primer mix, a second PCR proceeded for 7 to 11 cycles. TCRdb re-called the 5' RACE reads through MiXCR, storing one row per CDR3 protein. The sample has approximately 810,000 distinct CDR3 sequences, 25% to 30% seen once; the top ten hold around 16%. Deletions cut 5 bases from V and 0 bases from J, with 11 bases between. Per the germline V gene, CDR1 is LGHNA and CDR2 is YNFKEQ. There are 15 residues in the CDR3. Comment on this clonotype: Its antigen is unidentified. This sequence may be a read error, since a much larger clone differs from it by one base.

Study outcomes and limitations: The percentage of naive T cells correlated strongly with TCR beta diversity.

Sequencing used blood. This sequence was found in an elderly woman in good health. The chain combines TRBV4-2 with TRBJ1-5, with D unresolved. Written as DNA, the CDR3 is TGTGCCAGCAGCTTAGGACGGGATAGCAATCAGCCCCAGCATTTT. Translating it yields CASSLGRDSNQPQHF.